This T cell receptor (beta chain) was recovered during a study of cytomegalovirus exposure and HLA in healthy donors. General study points: There were several of the most significant clusters that appeared linked to common viral pathogens in a later analysis. Among the sequence variants, a highly shared cluster was likely an artifact of sequencing.

Use of 60 Vbeta and 13 Jbeta primers characterized the PCR. Data came from immunoSEQ multiplex PCR; TCRdb stores just in-frame clones and leaves some out. The sample holds approximately 150,000 clones, around 76% seen once. Comments on this clone: Its antigen is still unknown.

Germline assignment: CDR1 MNHNY and CDR2 SVGAGI (reference sequence). CDR3 length equals 16 residues. V was shortened by 0 bases and J by 0 bases, with 11 bases between the two germline ends. This TCR was sampled from a woman aged 40 to 50 in good health and CMV-seronegative. Sequenced material: PBMCs. This chain links TRBV6-6 with TRBJ2-5, with D perhaps TRBD2 (6 bases). In nucleotides, the CDR3 is TGTGCCAGCAGTTACTCGTTAGCGGATTACCAAGAGACCCAGTACTTC. Protein sequence: CASSYSLADYQETQYF.